Following are 18 T cell receptor beta chains from one sample sequenced in a study of response to subunit inactivated influenza vaccine. TCRdb reanalysed the RT-PCR reads using MiXCR and keeps one entry per CDR3 protein. Among 500,000 to 550,000 distinct CDR3 sequences listed, about 7.6% were seen once. The sequencing here drew on PBMCs from blood, taken roughly 24 months after vaccination. All receptors come from a man aged 50-75 years who received an inactivated influenza vaccine.

In its sample, this clonotype was seen many times. The genes are TRBV20-1 and TRBJ2-3, with 7 bases fitting TRBD2. Germline lookup yields CDR1 DFQATT and CDR2 SNEGSKA (reference sequence). V gave up 3 bases and J gave up 7 bases; unmatched junction bases: 7. CDR3 length equals 13 residues. Here the CDR3 reads CSASYRSGNTQYF. The CDR3 bases are TGCAGTGCTAGCTACAGGAGCGGGAATACGCAGTATTTT.

The J gene is TRBJ2-5, the V gene TRBV5-5; the match to TRBD2 covers 14 bases. The CDR3 spans 15 residues. After removal of 4 bases from V and 3 bases from J, the junction contained 2 bases not matched to a gene. Germline CDR1 reads SGHKS; CDR2 reads YYEKEE (reference sequence). The CDR3 protein is CASSRGLAGEETQYF. The CDR3 coding sequence is TGTGCCAGCAGCCGGGGACTAGCGGGAGAAGAGACCCAGTACTTC.

This clonotype occurred many times. The chain is built from TRBV7-2 and TRBJ2-5, with D possibly TRBD1 on 6 matching bases. The length of the CDR3 is 14 residues. The germline gives CDR1 SGHTA, CDR2 FQGNSA. V lost 4 bases and J 0 bases, leaving 9 bases between the germline ends. As DNA, the CDR3 is TGTGCCAGCAGCTCCCGGGACAACCAAGAGACCCAGTACTTC. Protein: CASSSRDNQETQYF. Drawing the rest from reference TRBV7-2 and TRBJ2-5, the complete variable domain is GAGVSQSPSNKVTEKGKDVELRCDPISGHTALYWYRQSLGQGLEFLIYFQGNSAPDKSGLPSDRFSAERTGGSVSTLTIQRTQQEDSAVYLCASSSRDNQETQYFGPGTRLLVL.

J is TRBJ2-7 and V is TRBV5-6, with D tentatively TRBD1 (7 bases). Germline V gene data show CDR1 as SGHDT and CDR2 as YYEEEE. V lost 4 bases and J lost 7, with 21 bases in between. CDR3 size: 15 residues. DNA for the CDR3: TGTGCCAGCAGCCCCCTACGGAGGGGGCATGGAGAGCAGTACTTC. Its translation: CASSPLRRGHGEQYF. The variable domain in full, with the rest retrieved from reference TRBV5-6 and TRBJ2-7, is DAGVTQSPTHLIKTRGQQVTLRCSPKSGHDTVSWYQQALGQGPQFIFQYYEEEERQRGNFPDRFSGHQFPNYSSELNVNALLLGDSALYLCASSPLRRGHGEQYFGPGTRLTVT.

In this sample, this clonotype turned up many times. The genes are TRBV7-9 and TRBJ2-1; 7 bases line up with TRBD1. The germline gives CDR1 SEHNR, CDR2 FQNEAQ (reference sequence). V trimming: 5 bases; J trimming: 6 bases; junction bases outside the gene matches: 13. This CDR3 has 16 amino acids. The CDR3 protein is CASSAPPGQPRNEQFF. The CDR3 nucleotides read TGTGCCAGCAGCGCACCCCCGGGACAGCCTCGCAATGAGCAGTTCTTC.

CDR3 nucleotide sequence: TGTGCCAGCAGTCCTGAGACCCGTGGCTACACCTTC. It translates to CASSPETRGYTF. J is TRBJ1-2 and V is TRBV12-3 or TRBV12-4; D uncertain. The length of the CDR3 is 12 residues. Trimming left V 5 bases short and J 7 bases short, with 11 bases between.

This clonotype has ten or more counts. V and J are TRBV12-3 or TRBV12-4 and TRBJ1-4, with TRBD1 matching over 7 bases. This CDR3 contains 14 residues. V dropped 3 bases and J dropped 8; count of bases not matched to a gene: 6. In DNA, the CDR3 is TGTGCCAGCAGTTTCGGGGACAGATTCGAAAAACTGTTTTTT. It translates to CASSFGDRFEKLFF.

The table lists this clonotype with a few counts. V gene TRBV5-1 combines with J gene TRBJ2-5; 7 bases are a match to TRBD1. V was clipped by 4 bases and J by 4 bases; unmatched bases: 10. Germline values: CDR1 SGHRS, CDR2 YFSETQ. The CDR3 is 15 amino acids. The CDR3 DNA reads TGCGCCAGCAGCGTTACCGGGACAGCACTAGAGACCCAGTACTTC. Protein: CASSVTGTALETQYF.

The rearrangement links TRBV5-1 to TRBJ2-1; perhaps TRBD2 as D (6 bases). From germline, CDR1 is SGHRS and CDR2 YFSETQ. The CDR3 loop spans 15 amino acids. Trimming left V 0 bases short and J 7 bases short, with 14 bases between. The DNA of the CDR3 is TGCGCCAGCAGCTTGGGACAGTGGGGGGTGAATGAGCAGTTCTTC. Residues: CASSLGQWGVNEQFF.

This clonotype has a handful of counts. V gene TRBV12-3 or TRBV12-4 combines with J gene TRBJ2-3; D is ambiguous. V was trimmed by 2 bases and J by 2 bases, leaving 11 bases between them. This CDR3 has 15 residues. The CDR3 nucleotides read TGTGCCAGCAGTTTACAGCCAGTTTCCACAGATACGCAGTATTTT. This gives the protein CASSLQPVSTDTQYF.

The chain employs TRBV30 and TRBJ1-5; D unresolved. The ends were cut back, 2 bases at V and 0 bases at J, with 8 bases in the middle. Germline lookup yields CDR1 GTSNPN and CDR2 SVGIG (reference sequence). This CDR3 has 14 amino acids. The CDR3 sequence is CAWSPGLSNQPQHF. The CDR3 DNA reads TGTGCCTGGAGTCCCGGCCTTAGCAATCAGCCCCAGCATTTT.

This clonotype has only a few counts. CDR3: CAISESNLSAGFREKLFF. In nucleotides, the CDR3 is TGTGCCATCAGTGAGTCGAATTTATCGGCGGGGTTTCGAGAAAAACTGTTTTTT. This rearrangement joins TRBV10-3 to TRBJ1-4; D gene uncertain. There are 18 residues in the CDR3. With 0 bases removed from V and 8 bases from J, the gap between germline ends came to 22 bases. Looked up from germline, CDR1 is ENHRY and CDR2 is SYGVKD.

This clonotype was found a few times. V and J are TRBV28 and TRBJ2-4; D could derive from TRBD1 or TRBD2 (5 bases each). The CDR3 length is 17 residues. The germline V gene encodes CDR1 MDHEN and CDR2 SYDVKM. Trimming pared 3 bases from V and 3 bases from J, leaving 18 bases between. CDR3 in amino acids: CASSLGSSERGKNIQYF. CDR3 bases: TGTGCCAGCAGTTTGGGGTCGAGCGAGAGGGGCAAAAACATTCAGTACTTC.

This clonotype was seen repeatedly, ten times or more. The gene calls are TRBV2 and TRBJ2-1; D is possibly TRBD1 or TRBD2 (6 bases each). The ends were cut back, 7 bases at V and 8 bases at J, with 15 bases in the middle. CDR1 SNHLY and CDR2 FYNNEI come from the germline V gene. The CDR3 length is 13 residues. The CDR3, as DNA: TGTGCCAGCAAGACGGGGGCTTGGGATGAGCAGTTCTTC. Protein product: CASKTGAWDEQFF.

This rearrangement joins TRBV7-9 to TRBJ2-1, with 9 bases identical to TRBD2. Germline trimming cut 5 bases from V and 7 bases from J; bases unmatched to any gene: 12. This CDR3 has 16 amino acids. The germline V gene has CDR1 SEHNR and CDR2 FQNEAQ (reference sequence). CDR3 loop: CASSPPGRGGRNEQFF. The CDR3 nucleotides read TGTGCCAGCAGCCCGCCTGGGCGGGGGGGCCGGAATGAGCAGTTCTTC.

This rearrangement joins TRBV11-2 to TRBJ2-3; D perhaps matches TRBD2 (6 bases). Trimming took off 1 base at V and 6 bases at J, with 14 bases between the two ends. The CDR3 covers 15 residues. From germline, CDR1 is SGHAT and CDR2 FQNNGV. CDR3 residues: CASSLVRGGRDTQYF. The CDR3 bases are TGTGCCAGCAGCTTAGTCCGGGGAGGAAGGGATACGCAGTATTTT.

There are many counts of this clonotype. The chain uses TRBV7-2 and TRBJ2-5; a possible D gene is TRBD1 (6 bases). The V and J ends lost 9 bases and 4 bases respectively, with 21 bases between them. The CDR3 runs 15 residues. CDR1 and CDR2 (germline): SGHTA, FQGNSA. DNA of the CDR3: TGTGCCAGTCGACCGTGGCAGGGGATGGGAGAGACCCAGTACTTC. It encodes CASRPWQGMGETQYF.

There are many counts of this clonotype. The genes are TRBV12-3 or TRBV12-4 and TRBJ1-2; D call uncertain. The CDR3 spans 13 residues. The V end was cut by 6 bases, the J end by 8 bases, with 16 bases between. The CDR3 nucleotides are TGTGCCAGCAGGGTTTACGGTCTCTCCGGCTACACCTTC. This codes for CASRVYGLSGYTF.